The present T cell receptor beta chain was sequenced within a study of blood T cell repertoires in COVID-19. As for the study in general: PBMCs, B-cell-depleted T cells, or T cells were the source of the cDNA or gDNA that made up the material.

Some clones are missing from TCRdb's copy, which holds only in-frame ones; the method was immunoSEQ multiplex PCR. Here the sample spans almost 200,000 clones, approximately 87% being singletons. This CDR3 has 15 amino acids. Germline V CDR1 and CDR2: MGHDK, SYGVNS. V lost 6 bases and J 1 base, leaving 13 bases between the germline ends. The TCR sequence derives from a woman aged 70 to 79 with acute or convalescent COVID-19. The chain joins TRBV25-1 to TRBJ1-3, with a weak D call TRBD1 (6 bases). Source material: peripheral blood. CDR3: CASSRDKVSGNTIYF. The CDR3, as DNA: TGTGCCAGCAGCCGGGACAAAGTTTCTGGAAACACCATATATTTT.